Listed below are T cell receptor beta chains from one sample, sequenced in a study of blood T cell repertoires in COVID-19. Sequencing was performed with immunoSEQ multiplex PCR; in TCRdb, only in-frame clones are kept and a portion is missing. The sample records about 150,000 clones, around 80% being singletons. The sequenced material came from PBMCs or T cells enriched from blood (not recorded which). The receptors stem from a woman aged 50 to 60 who had recovered from COVID-19. Each CDR3 is given with its conserved first and last residue. D genes are given only for firm matches. Size values are once, few and many counts, or a class for expanded clones, and some rows have none.

>TRBJ2-1|TRBV6-5|TRBD1|NA
CASSYLTGDDEQFF
TGTGCCAGCAGTTACTTAACAGGGGACGATGAGCAGTTCTTC
>TRBJ1-1|TRBV6-6|TRBD1|NA
CASSYPGQGVGMTAFF
TGTGCCAGCAGTTACCCGGGACAGGGAGTAGGTATGACGGCTTTCTTT
>TRBJ1-5|TRBV6-2/TRBV6-3|NA|NA
CASSMFRGPQPQHF
TGTGCCAGCAGTATGTTCAGGGGTCCCCAGCCCCAGCATTTT
>TRBJ1-2|TRBV27|NA|NA
CASSLRTSSYGYTF
TGTGCCAGCAGTTTACGAACATCCAGTTATGGCTACACCTTC
>TRBJ1-3|TRBV9|NA|NA
CASSTGGGNTIYF
TGTGCCAGCAGCACCGGAGGGGGAAACACCATATATTTT
>TRBJ1-2|TRBV6-5|TRBD1|NA
CASSYDRVNGYTF
TGTGCCAGCAGTTACGACAGGGTGAATGGCTACACCTTC
>TRBJ1-2|TRBV30|NA|NA
CAWSFYPGGLGGYTF
TGTGCCTGGAGTTTTTACCCAGGTGGTTTAGGAGGCTACACCTTC
>TRBJ1-1|TRBV10-3|TRBD1|NA
CAISRDSMNTEAFF
TGTGCCATCAGTAGGGACAGCATGAACACTGAAGCTTTCTTT
>TRBJ2-7|TRBV5-4|TRBD2|NA
CASSPGGSGGASYEQYF
TGTGCCAGCAGCCCGGGAGGTAGCGGGGGGGCGTCCTACGAGCAGTACTTC
>TRBJ1-2|TRBV19|NA|NA
CASRNDRKANYGYTF
TGTGCCAGTAGGAACGACAGGAAAGCTAACTATGGCTACACCTTC
>TRBJ2-5|TRBV16|TRBD1|NA
CASSQPGGETQYF
TGTGCCAGCAGCCAACCAGGGGGAGAGACCCAGTACTTC
>TRBJ2-3|TRBV10-3|TRBD1|NA
CAISQGQGAGTQYF
TGTGCCATCAGCCAGGGACAGGGGGCAGGTACGCAGTATTTT
>TRBJ2-5|TRBV5-1|TRBD1|NA
CASSSIGTDQETQYF
TGCGCCAGCAGCTCGATCGGGACAGACCAAGAGACCCAGTACTTC
>TRBJ2-1|TRBV19|TRBD1|NA
CASSIGTGTYNEQFF
TGTGCCAGTAGTATAGGGACAGGTACCTACAATGAGCAGTTCTTC
>TRBJ2-1|TRBV25-1|NA|NA
CASSDLSRDSIRNEQFF
TGTGCCAGCAGTGACCTGTCCCGGGACTCTATTAGGAATGAGCAGTTCTTC
>TRBJ2-2|TRBV7-9|TRBD2|few
CASSLALAGVRTGELFF
TGTGCCAGCAGCTTAGCCCTGGCGGGGGTTCGCACCGGGGAGCTGTTTTTT
>TRBJ2-1|TRBV5-4|NA|NA
CASSGPGGHNEQFF
TGTGCCAGCAGCGGCCCCGGTGGGCACAATGAGCAGTTCTTC
>TRBJ2-2|TRBV6-4|NA|NA
CASSDPTGSNTGELFF
TGTGCCAGCAGTGACCCAACCGGGTCAAACACCGGGGAGCTGTTTTTT
>TRBJ2-7|TRBV4-2|TRBD1|NA
CASSTRTGKAYEQYF
TGTGCCAGCAGCACTCGGACAGGGAAGGCCTACGAGCAGTACTTC
>TRBJ2-1|TRBV4-1|TRBD2|NA
CASSHRMGLAVSYNEQFF
TGCGCCAGCAGCCACCGAATGGGACTAGCGGTTTCCTACAATGAGCAGTTCTTC
>TRBJ1-6|TRBV25-1|NA|NA
CASSHGGNSPLHF
TGTGCCAGCAGTCACGGAGGTAATTCACCCCTCCACTTT
>TRBJ2-1|TRBV3-1/TRBV3-2|NA|NA
CASRSALSGWNEQFF
TGTGCCAGCAGATCAGCCCTGAGCGGGTGGAATGAGCAGTTCTTC
>TRBJ2-1|TRBV7-8|TRBD2|NA
CASSYPSGEGSYNEQFF
TGTGCCAGCAGCTATCCTAGCGGTGAGGGCTCCTACAATGAGCAGTTCTTC
>TRBJ1-1|TRBV19|NA|NA
CATAVGVTEAFF
TGTGCCACCGCCGTAGGGGTCACTGAAGCTTTCTTT
>TRBJ2-5|TRBV19|NA|NA
CASGSSGGETQYF
TGTGCCAGTGGCTCCTCCGGGGGAGAGACCCAGTACTTC
>TRBJ1-1|TRBV6-5|TRBD1|NA
CASSYSGTEAEAFF
TGTGCCAGCAGTTACTCAGGGACAGAGGCTGAAGCTTTCTTT
>TRBJ2-3|TRBV6-4|TRBD2|NA
CASSETSGVSTQYF
TGTGCCAGCAGTGAAACTAGCGGGGTCTCTACGCAGTATTTT
>TRBJ1-1|TRBV18|TRBD1|NA
CASLQGGETEAFF
TGTGCCAGCTTGCAGGGGGGCGAAACTGAAGCTTTCTTT
>TRBJ2-5|TRBV4-1|TRBD2|once
CASSQEPRDWEGETQYF
TGCGCCAGCAGCCAAGAGCCTAGGGACTGGGAGGGAGAGACCCAGTACTTC
>TRBJ1-1|TRBV11-3|NA|NA
CASSLASTEQAFF
TGTGCCAGCAGCTTAGCGTCTACAGAACAAGCTTTCTTT
>TRBJ2-7|TRBV7-2|TRBD2|NA
CASSFVGGAGYEQYF
TGTGCCAGCAGCTTCGTCGGGGGGGCCGGGTACGAGCAGTACTTC
>TRBJ1-1|TRBV29-1|TRBD1|NA
CSVLRGPDTEAFF
TGCAGCGTTCTCAGGGGGCCGGACACTGAAGCTTTCTTT
>TRBJ2-3|TRBV5-6|NA|NA
CASSSISTDTQYF
TGTGCCAGCAGCTCTATTAGCACAGATACGCAGTATTTT
>TRBJ2-1|TRBV3-1/TRBV3-2|TRBD2|NA
CASSRELAGGHEQFF
TGTGCCAGCAGCCGGGAACTAGCGGGGGGGCATGAGCAGTTCTTC
>TRBJ2-5|TRBV5-4|NA|NA
CASSLIPEEWQETQYF
TGTGCCAGCAGCTTAATCCCCGAGGAGTGGCAAGAGACCCAGTACTTC
>TRBJ1-1|TRBV6-5|NA|NA
CASSPGGFNTEAFF
TGTGCCAGCAGCCCGGGGGGGTTCAACACTGAAGCTTTCTTT
>TRBJ2-5|TRBV27|TRBD2|NA
CASSLEASGEGTQYF
TGTGCCAGCAGTTTAGAGGCTAGCGGGGAAGGGACCCAGTACTTC
>TRBJ1-5|TRBV4-1|TRBD1|NA
CASSPSGQGVPNQPQHF
TGCGCCAGCAGCCCCAGCGGACAGGGAGTACCGAATCAGCCCCAGCATTTT
>TRBJ1-2|TRBV7-9|NA|NA
CASSLKTESYYGYTF
TGTGCCAGCAGCCTGAAGACAGAGTCGTACTATGGCTACACCTTC
>TRBJ2-2|TRBV5-1|NA|NA
CASSPGEAGELFF
TGCGCCAGCAGCCCTGGGGAGGCCGGGGAGCTGTTTTTT
>TRBJ2-1|TRBV30|TRBD2|NA
CAWMTSGDLLRFF
TGTGCCTGGATGACTAGCGGGGACCTTCTTCGGTTCTTC
>TRBJ1-1|TRBV3-1/TRBV3-2|NA|NA
CASSQVGNPAFF
TGTGCCAGCAGCCAAGTCGGGAACCCGGCTTTCTTT
>TRBJ1-5|TRBV27|TRBD1|NA
CASSRSTGEGQPQHF
TGTGCCAGCAGTCGTTCGACAGGGGAAGGTCAGCCCCAGCATTTT
>TRBJ1-5|TRBV7-9|TRBD1|NA
CASSQGGGQPQHF
TGTGCCAGCAGTCAGGGGGGAGGTCAGCCCCAGCATTTT
>TRBJ2-5|TRBV7-3|TRBD1|NA
CASSSGQGETQYF
TGTGCCAGCAGCTCTGGACAGGGAGAGACCCAGTACTTC
>TRBJ1-2|TRBV27|TRBD1|once
CASGLDRAAIGYTF
TGTGCCAGCGGCCTGGACAGGGCCGCTATTGGCTACACCTTC
>TRBJ2-1|TRBV7-9|TRBD2|many
CASSLALAGAYNEQFF
TGTGCCAGCAGCTTAGCCCTAGCGGGGGCCTACAATGAGCAGTTCTTC
>TRBJ1-2|TRBV6-1|TRBD1|NA
CASSDPGQNNYGYTF
TGTGCCAGCAGTGACCCGGGACAGAATAACTATGGCTACACCTTC
>TRBJ1-1|TRBV7-2|NA|NA
CASSLAHRLNTEAFF
TGTGCCAGCAGCTTAGCGCACAGACTGAACACTGAAGCTTTCTTT